This entry describes one TCR beta chain. The sequenced fragment ends 3 residues before the CDR3 boundary, so the rest is inferred from the germline J gene. These data are taken from a study of Tregs in tolerant kidney transplant recipients. The CDR3 has 14 residues. Germline V gene sequence: CDR1 LNHDA, CDR2 SQIVND (reference sequence). The V and J ends lost 7 bases and 2 bases respectively, with 13 bases between them. The repertoire was sequenced with immunoSEQ multiplex PCR; TCRdb's copy has only in-frame clones and lacks some. Its listing shows over 25,000 clones. The receptor's source is a human donor who received a combined kidney and bone marrow transplant. The chain joins TRBV19 to TRBJ2-3, with a tentative D call TRBD2 (7 bases). The sequenced sample was CD8+ T cells from blood, obtained before the transplant. CDR3 bases read: TGTGCCAGTACTGGGGGGGCCTTCACAGATACG. It codes for CASTGGAFTDT. The whole CDR3 is CASTGGAFTDTQYF.